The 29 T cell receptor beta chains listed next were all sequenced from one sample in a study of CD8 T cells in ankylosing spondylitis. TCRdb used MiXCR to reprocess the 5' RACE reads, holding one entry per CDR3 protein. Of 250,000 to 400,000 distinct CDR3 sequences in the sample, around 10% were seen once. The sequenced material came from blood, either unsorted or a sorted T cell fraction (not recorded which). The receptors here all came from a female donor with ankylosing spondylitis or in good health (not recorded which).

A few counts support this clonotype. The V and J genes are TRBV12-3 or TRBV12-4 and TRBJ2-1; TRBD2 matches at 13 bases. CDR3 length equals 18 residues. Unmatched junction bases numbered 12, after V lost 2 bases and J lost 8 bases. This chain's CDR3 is CASSLLPGLAGTSYEQFF. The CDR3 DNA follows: TGTGCCAGCAGTTTATTACCGGGACTAGCGGGGACCAGCTATGAGCAGTTCTTC.

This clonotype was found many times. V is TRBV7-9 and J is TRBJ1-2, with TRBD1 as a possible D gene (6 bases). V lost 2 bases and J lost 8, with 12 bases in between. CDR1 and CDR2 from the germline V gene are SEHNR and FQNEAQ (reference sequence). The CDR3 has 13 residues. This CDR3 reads CASSLFAGEGYTF. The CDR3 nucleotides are TGTGCCAGCAGCTTATTCGCAGGGGAAGGCTACACCTTC. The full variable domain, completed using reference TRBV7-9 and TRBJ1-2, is DTGVSQNPRHKITKRGQNVTFRCDPISEHNRLYWYRQTLGQGPEFLTYFQNEAQLEKSRLLSDRFSAERPKGSFSTLEIQRTEQGDSAMYLCASSLFAGEGYTFGSGTRLTVV.

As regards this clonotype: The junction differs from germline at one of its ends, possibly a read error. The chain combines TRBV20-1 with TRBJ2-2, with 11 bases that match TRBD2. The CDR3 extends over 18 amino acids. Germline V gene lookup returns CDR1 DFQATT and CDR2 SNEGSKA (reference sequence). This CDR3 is CCARSGGGTSGRAGELFF. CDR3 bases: TGCTGTGCTAGATCCGGAGGGGGGACTAGCGGTAGGGCCGGGGAGCTGTTTTTT.

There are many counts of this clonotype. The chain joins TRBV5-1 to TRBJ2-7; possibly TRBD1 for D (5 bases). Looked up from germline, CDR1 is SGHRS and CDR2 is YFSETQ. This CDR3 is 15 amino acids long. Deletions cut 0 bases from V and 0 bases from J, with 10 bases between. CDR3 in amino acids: CASSLGDRNSYEQYF. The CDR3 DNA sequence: TGCGCCAGCAGCTTGGGAGACAGAAACTCCTACGAGCAGTACTTC.

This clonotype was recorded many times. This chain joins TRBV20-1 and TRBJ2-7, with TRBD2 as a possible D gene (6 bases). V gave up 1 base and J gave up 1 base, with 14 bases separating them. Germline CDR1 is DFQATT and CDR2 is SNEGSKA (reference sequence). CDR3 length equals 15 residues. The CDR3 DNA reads TGCAGTGCTAGAGCACCCGGGACTGTTTCCTACGAGCAGTACTTC. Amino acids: CSARAPGTVSYEQYF.

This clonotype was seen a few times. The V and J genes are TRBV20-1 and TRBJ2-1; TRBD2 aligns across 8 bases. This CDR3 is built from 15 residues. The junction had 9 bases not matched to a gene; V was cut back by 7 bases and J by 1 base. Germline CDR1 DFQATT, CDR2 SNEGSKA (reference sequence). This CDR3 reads CSVAKRGPSYNEQFF. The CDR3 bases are TGCAGTGTTGCGAAGCGGGGGCCTTCCTACAATGAGCAGTTCTTC.

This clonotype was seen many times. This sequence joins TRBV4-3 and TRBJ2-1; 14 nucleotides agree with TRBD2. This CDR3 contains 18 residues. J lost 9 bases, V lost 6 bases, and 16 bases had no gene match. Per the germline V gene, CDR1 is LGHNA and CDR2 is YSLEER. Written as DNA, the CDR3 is TGCGCCAGCAGTGATAGAACCGGGACTAGCGGGAGTATCGGTGAGCAGTTCTTC. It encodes CASSDRTGTSGSIGEQFF.

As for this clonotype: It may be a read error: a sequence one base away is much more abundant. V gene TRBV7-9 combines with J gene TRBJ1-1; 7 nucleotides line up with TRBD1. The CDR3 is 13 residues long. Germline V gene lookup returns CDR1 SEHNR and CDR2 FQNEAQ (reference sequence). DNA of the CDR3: TGTGCCAGCAGCCAGAGCGACAGGGCTGAAGTTTTCTTT. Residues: CASSQSDRAEVFF.

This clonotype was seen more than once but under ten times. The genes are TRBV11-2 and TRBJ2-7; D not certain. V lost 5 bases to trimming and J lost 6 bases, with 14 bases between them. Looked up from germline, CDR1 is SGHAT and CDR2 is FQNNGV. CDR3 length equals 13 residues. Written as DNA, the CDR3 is TGTGCCAGCAGCCACGCCGCAAGCGCCGAGCAGTACTTC. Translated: CASSHAASAEQYF.

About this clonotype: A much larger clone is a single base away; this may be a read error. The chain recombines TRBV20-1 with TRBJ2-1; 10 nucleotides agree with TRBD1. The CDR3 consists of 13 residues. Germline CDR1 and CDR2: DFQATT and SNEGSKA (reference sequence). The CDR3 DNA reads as TGCAATGCAAGGGACAGGGGCCACAATGAGCAGTTCTTC. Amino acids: CNARDRGHNEQFF.

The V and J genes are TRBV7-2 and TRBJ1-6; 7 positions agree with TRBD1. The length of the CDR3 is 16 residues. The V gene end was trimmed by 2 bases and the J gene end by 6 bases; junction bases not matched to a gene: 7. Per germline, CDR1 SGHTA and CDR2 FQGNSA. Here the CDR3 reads CASSLTGANPNSPLHF. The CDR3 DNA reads TGTGCCAGCAGCTTAACAGGGGCGAACCCTAATTCACCCCTCCACTTT.

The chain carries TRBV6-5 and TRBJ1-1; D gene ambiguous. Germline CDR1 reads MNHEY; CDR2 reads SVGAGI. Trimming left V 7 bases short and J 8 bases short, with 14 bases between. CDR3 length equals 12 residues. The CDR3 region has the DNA TGTGCCAGCATCGCCGAGAACTTGGAAGCTTTCTTT. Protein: CASIAENLEAFF.

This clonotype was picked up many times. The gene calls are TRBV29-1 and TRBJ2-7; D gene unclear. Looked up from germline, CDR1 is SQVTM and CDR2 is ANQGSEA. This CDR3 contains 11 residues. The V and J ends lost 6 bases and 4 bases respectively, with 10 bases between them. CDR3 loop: CSVSVGYEQYF. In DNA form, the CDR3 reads TGCAGCGTCTCGGTGGGGTACGAGCAGTACTTC.

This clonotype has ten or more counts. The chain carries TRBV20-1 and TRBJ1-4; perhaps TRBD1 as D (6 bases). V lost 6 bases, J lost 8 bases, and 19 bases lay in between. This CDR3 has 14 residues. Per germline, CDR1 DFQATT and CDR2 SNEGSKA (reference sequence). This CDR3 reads CSAPRVQGGEKLFF. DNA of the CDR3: TGCAGTGCCCCCCGGGTACAGGGAGGGGAAAAACTGTTTTTT.

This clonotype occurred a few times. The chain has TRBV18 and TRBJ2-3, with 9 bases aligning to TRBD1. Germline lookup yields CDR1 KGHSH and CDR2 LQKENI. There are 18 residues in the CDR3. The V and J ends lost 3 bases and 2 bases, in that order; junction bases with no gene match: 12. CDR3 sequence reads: CASSPHRPGQGITDTQYF. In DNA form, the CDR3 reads TGTGCCAGCTCACCCCACAGACCCGGACAGGGGATCACAGATACGCAGTATTTT.

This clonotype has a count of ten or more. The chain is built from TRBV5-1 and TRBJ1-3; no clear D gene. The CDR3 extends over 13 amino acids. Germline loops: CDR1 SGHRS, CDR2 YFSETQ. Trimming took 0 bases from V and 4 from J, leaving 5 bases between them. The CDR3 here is CASSLGSGNTIYF. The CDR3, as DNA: TGCGCCAGCAGCTTGGGTTCCGGAAACACCATATATTTT.

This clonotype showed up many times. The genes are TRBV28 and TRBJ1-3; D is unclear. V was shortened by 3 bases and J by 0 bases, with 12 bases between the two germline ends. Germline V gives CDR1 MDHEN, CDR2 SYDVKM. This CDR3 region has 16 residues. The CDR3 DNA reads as TGTGCCAGCAGTTTGCTTTTTCCAGCCTCTGGAAACACCATATATTTT. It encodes CASSLLFPASGNTIYF.

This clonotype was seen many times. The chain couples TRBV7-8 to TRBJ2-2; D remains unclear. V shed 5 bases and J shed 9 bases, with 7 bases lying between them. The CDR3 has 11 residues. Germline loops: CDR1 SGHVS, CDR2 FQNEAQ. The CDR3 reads CASSMTWELFF. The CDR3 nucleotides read TGTGCCAGCAGCATGACTTGGGAGCTGTTTTTT. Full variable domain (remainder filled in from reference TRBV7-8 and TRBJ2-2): GAGVSQSPRYKVAKRGQDVALRCDPISGHVSLFWYQQALGQGPEFLTYFQNEAQLDKSGLPSDRFFAERPEGSVSTLKIQRTQQEDSAVYLCASSMTWELFFGEGSRLTVL.

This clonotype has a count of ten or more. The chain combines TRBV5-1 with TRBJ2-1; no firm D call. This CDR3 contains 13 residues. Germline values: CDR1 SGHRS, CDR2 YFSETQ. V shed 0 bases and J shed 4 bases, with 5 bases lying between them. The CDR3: CASSLGPYNEQFF. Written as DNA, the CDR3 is TGCGCCAGCAGCTTGGGACCGTACAATGAGCAGTTCTTC. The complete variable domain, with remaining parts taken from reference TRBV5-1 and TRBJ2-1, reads KAGVTQTPRYLIKTRGQQVTLSCSPISGHRSVSWYQQTPGQGLQFLFEYFSETQRNKGNFPGRFSGRQFSNSRSEMNVSTLELGDSALYLCASSLGPYNEQFFGPGTRLTVL.

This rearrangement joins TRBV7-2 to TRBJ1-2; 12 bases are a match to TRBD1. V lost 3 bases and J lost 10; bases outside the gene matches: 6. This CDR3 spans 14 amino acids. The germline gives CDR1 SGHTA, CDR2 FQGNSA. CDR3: CASSFEGTGGVYTF. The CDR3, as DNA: TGTGCCAGCAGCTTCGAGGGGACAGGGGGCGTCTACACCTTC.

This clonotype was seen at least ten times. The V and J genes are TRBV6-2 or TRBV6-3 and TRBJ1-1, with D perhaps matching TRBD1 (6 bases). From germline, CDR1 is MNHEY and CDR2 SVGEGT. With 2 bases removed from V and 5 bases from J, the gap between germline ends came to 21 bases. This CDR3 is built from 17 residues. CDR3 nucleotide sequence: TGTGCCAGCAGTTACCGGGAACCGGGACACCCGTGGACTGAAGCTTTCTTT. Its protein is CASSYREPGHPWTEAFF.

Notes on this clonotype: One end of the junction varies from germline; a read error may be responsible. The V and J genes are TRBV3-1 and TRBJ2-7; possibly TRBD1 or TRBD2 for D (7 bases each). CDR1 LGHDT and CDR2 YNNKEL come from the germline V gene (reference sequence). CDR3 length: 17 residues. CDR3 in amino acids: CACSQAKRGGQTYEQYF. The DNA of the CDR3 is TGTGCCTGCAGCCAGGCTAAAAGGGGGGGACAGACCTACGAGCAGTACTTC.

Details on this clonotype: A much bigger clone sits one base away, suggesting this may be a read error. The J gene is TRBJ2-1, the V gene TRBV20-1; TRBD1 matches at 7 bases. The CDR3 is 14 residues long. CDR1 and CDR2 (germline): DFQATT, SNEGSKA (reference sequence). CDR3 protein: CSALQGSSYNEPFF. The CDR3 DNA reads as TGCAGTGCTTTACAGGGGTCCTCCTACAATGAGCCGTTCTTC.

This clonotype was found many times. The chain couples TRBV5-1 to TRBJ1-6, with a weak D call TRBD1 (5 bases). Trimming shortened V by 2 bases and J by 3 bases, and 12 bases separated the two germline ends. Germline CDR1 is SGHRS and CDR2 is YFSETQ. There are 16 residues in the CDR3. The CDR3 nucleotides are TGCGCCAGCAGCTTAGGGCAGGGTCACTATAATTCACCCCTCCACTTT. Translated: CASSLGQGHYNSPLHF.

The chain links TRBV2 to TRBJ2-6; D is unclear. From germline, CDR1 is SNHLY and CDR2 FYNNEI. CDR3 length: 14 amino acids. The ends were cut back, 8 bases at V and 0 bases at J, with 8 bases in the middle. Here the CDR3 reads CASRQNSGANVLTF. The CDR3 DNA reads TGTGCCAGCCGACAAAACTCTGGGGCCAACGTCCTGACTTTC.

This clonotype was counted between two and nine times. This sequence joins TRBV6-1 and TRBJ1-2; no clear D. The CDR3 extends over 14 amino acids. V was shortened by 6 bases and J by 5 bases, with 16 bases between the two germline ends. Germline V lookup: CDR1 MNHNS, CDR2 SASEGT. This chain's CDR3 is CASSLRTGSYGYTF. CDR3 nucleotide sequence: TGTGCCAGCAGCCTCCGGACTGGATCTTATGGCTACACCTTC.

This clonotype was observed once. This CDR3 is CASGLAGVDEQYF. CDR3 DNA: TGTGCCAGCGGGCTAGCGGGAGTAGACGAGCAGTACTTC. J is TRBJ2-7 and V is TRBV6-1; 10 nucleotides match TRBD2. The CDR3 consists of 13 residues. Trimming removed 8 bases from V and 5 bases from J; junction bases left unmatched: 6. Germline V gene data show CDR1 as MNHNS and CDR2 as SASEGT.

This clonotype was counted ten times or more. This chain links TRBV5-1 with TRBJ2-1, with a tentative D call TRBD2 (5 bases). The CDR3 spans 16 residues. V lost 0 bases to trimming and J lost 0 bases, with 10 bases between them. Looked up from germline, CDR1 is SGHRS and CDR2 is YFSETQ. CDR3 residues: CASSLEAVSSYNEQFF. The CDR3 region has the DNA TGCGCCAGCAGCTTGGAAGCGGTGAGCTCCTACAATGAGCAGTTCTTC. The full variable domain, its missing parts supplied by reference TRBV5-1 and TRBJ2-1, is KAGVTQTPRYLIKTRGQQVTLSCSPISGHRSVSWYQQTPGQGLQFLFEYFSETQRNKGNFPGRFSGRQFSNSRSEMNVSTLELGDSALYLCASSLEAVSSYNEQFFGPGTRLTVL.

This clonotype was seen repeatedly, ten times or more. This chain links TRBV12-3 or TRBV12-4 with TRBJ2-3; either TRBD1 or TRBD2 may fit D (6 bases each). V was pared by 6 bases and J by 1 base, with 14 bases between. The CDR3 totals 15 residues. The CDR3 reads CASSIGGLGTDTQYF. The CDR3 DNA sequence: TGTGCCAGCAGCATAGGGGGGTTGGGCACAGATACGCAGTATTTT.